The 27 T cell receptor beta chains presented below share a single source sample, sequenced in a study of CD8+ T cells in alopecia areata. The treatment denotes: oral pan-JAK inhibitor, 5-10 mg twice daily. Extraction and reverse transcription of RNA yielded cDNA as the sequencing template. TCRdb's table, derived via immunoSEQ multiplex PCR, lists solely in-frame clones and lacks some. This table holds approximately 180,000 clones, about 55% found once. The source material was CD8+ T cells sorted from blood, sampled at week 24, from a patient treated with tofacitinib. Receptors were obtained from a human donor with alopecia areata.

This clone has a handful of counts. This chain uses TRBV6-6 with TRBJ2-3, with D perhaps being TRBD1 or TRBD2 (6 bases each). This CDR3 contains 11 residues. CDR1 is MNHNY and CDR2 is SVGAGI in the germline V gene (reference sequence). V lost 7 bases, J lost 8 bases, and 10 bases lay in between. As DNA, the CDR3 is TGTGCCAGCAATAGGGGGGTTACGCAGTATTTT. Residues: CASNRGVTQYF.

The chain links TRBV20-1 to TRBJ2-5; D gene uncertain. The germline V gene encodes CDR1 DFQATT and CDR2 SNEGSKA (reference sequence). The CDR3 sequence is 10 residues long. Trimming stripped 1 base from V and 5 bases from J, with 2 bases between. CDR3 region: CSARAETQYF. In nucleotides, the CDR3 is TGCAGTGCTAGAGCTGAGACCCAGTACTTC.

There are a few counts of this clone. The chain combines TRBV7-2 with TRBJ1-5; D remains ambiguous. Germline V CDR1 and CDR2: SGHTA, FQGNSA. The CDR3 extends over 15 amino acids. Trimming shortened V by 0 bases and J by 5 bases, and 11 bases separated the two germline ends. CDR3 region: CASSLALEGDQPQHF. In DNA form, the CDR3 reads TGTGCCAGCAGCTTAGCGTTGGAGGGCGATCAGCCCCAGCATTTT.

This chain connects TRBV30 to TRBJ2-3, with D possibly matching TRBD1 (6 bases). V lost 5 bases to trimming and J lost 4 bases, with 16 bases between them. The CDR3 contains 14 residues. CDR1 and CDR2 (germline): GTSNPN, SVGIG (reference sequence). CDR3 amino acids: CAWENGGAADTQYF. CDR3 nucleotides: TGTGCCTGGGAAAATGGGGGCGCGGCAGATACGCAGTATTTT.

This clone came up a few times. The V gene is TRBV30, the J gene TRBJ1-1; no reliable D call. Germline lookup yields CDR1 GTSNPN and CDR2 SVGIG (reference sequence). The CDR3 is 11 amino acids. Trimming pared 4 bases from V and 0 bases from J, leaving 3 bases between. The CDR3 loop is CAWTLNTEAFF. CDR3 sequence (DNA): TGTGCCTGGACCTTGAACACTGAAGCTTTCTTT.

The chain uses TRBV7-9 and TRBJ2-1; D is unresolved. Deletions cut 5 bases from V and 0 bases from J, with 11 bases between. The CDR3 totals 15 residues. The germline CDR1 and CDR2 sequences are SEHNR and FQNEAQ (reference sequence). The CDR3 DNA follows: TGTGCCAGCAGCCCGTTGAGAAGCTCCTACAATGAGCAGTTCTTC. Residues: CASSPLRSSYNEQFF.

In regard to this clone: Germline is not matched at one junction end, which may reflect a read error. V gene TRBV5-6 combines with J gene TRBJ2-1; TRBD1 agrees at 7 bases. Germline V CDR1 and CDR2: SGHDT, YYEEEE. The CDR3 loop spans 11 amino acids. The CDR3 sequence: CASSLGQVSVF. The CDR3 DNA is TGTGCCAGCAGTCTTGGACAGGTTTCGGTCTTC.

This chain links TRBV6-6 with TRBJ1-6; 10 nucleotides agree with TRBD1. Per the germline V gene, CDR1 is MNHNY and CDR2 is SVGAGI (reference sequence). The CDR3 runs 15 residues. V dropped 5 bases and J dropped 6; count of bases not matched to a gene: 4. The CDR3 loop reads CASSHGDRGNSPLHF. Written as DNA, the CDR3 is TGTGCCAGCAGTCACGGGGACAGGGGTAATTCACCCCTCCACTTT.

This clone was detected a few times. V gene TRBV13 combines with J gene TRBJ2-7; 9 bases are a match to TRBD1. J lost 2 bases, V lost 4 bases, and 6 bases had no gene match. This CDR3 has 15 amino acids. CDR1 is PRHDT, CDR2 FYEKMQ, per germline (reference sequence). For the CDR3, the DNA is TGTGCCAGCAGCTCACCGGGACAGGGAGCCTACGAGCAGTACTTC. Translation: CASSSPGQGAYEQYF.

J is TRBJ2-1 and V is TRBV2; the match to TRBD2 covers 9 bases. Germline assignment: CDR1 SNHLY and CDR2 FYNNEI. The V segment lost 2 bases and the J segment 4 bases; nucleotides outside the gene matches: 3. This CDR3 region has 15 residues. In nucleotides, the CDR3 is TGTGCCAGCAGTGAAAGGCGGGGGGGGTACAATGAGCAGTTCTTC. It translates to CASSERRGGYNEQFF.

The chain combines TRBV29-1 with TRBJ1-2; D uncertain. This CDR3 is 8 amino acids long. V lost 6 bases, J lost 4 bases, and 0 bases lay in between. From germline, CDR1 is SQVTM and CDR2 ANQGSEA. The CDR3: CSVYGYTF. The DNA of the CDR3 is TGCAGCGTCTATGGCTACACCTTC.

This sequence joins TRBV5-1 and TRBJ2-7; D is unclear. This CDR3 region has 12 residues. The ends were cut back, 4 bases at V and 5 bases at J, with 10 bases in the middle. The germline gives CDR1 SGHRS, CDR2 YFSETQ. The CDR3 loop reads CASSRVPHEQYF. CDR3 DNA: TGCGCCAGCAGCCGAGTCCCCCACGAGCAGTACTTC. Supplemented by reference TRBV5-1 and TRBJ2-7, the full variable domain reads KAGVTQTPRYLIKTRGQQVTLSCSPISGHRSVSWYQQTPGQGLQFLFEYFSETQRNKGNFPGRFSGRQFSNSRSEMNVSTLELGDSALYLCASSRVPHEQYFGPGTRLTVT.

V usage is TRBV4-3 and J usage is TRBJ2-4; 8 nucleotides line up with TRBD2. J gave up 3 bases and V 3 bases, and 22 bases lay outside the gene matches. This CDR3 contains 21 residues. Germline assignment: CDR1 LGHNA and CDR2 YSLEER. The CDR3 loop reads CASSHPPAGSGGDPNKNIQYF. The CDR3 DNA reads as TGCGCCAGCAGCCACCCCCCGGCGGGCAGCGGGGGCGACCCTAACAAAAACATTCAGTACTTC.

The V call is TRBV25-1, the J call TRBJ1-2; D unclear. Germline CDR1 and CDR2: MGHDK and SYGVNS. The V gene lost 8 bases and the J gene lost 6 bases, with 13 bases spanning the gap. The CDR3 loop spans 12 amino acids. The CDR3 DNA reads TGTGCCAGCCGAACCGGAGACCATGGCTACACCTTC. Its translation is CASRTGDHGYTF.

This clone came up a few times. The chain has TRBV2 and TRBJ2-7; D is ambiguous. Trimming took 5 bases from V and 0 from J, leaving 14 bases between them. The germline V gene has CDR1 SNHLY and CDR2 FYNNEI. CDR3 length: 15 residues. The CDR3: CASSILDTNSYEQYF. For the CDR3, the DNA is TGTGCCAGCAGTATACTTGACACAAACTCCTACGAGCAGTACTTC.

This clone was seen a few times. The CDR3 is CASSFPGHRANNYGYTF. The CDR3 DNA follows: TGCGCCAGCAGCTTTCCGGGACACAGAGCCAATAACTATGGCTACACCTTC. The V and J genes are TRBV5-1 and TRBJ1-2, with D maybe TRBD1 (6 bases). Germline V CDR1 and CDR2: SGHRS, YFSETQ. This CDR3 comprises 17 residues. With 2 bases removed from V and 1 base from J, the gap between germline ends came to 18 bases.

As DNA, the CDR3 is TGTGCCAGCAGTTTAAAGGGCTCCTACGAGCAGTACTTC. Its translation is CASSLKGSYEQYF. The chain recombines TRBV28 with TRBJ2-7; D gene ambiguous. The CDR3 sequence is 13 residues long. Trimming pared 2 bases from V and 0 bases from J, leaving 5 bases between. Germline lookup yields CDR1 MDHEN and CDR2 SYDVKM.

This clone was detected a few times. The CDR3 is CSVVSPSSYEQYF. In DNA, the CDR3 is TGCAGCGTCGTCAGCCCCAGCTCCTACGAGCAGTACTTC. The chain uses TRBV29-1 and TRBJ2-7; no reliable D call. Germline V gene data show CDR1 as SQVTM and CDR2 as ANQGSEA. The V end was cut by 6 bases, the J end by 0 bases, with 12 bases between. The CDR3 has 13 amino acids.

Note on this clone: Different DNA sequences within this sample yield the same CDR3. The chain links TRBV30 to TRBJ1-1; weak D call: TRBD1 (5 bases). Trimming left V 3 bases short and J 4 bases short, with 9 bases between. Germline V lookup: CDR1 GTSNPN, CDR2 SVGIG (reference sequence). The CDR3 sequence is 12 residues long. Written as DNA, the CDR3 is TGTGCCTGGAGCGGGGGTACCACTGAAGCTTTCTTT. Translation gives CAWSGGTTEAFF.

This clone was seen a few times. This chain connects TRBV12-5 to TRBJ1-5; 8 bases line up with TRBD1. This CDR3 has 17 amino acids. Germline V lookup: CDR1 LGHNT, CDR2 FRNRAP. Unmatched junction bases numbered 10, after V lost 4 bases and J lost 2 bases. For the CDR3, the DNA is TGTGCTAGTGGTTGGAATTCGGGACAGGAGGGCAATCAGCCCCAGCATTTT. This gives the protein CASGWNSGQEGNQPQHF. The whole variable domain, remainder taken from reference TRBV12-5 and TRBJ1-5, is DARVTQTPRHKVTEMGQEVTMRCQPILGHNTVFWYRQTMMQGLELLAYFRNRAPLDDSGMPKDRFSAEMPDATLATLKIQPSEPRDSAVYFCASGWNSGQEGNQPQHFGDGTRLSIL.

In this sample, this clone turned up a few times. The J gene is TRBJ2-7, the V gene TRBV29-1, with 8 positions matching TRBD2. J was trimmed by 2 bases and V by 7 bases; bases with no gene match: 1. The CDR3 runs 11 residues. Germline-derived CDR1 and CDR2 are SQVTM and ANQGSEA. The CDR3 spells CSAAGAYEQYF. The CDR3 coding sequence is TGCAGCGCAGCGGGGGCCTACGAGCAGTACTTC.

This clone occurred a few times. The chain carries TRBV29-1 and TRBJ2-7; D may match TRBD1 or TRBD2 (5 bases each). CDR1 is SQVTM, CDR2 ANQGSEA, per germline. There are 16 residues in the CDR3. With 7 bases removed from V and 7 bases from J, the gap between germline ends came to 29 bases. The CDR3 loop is CSAEAADRRGAGEQYF. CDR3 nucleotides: TGCAGCGCCGAGGCCGCTGATAGACGGGGCGCAGGGGAGCAGTACTTC.

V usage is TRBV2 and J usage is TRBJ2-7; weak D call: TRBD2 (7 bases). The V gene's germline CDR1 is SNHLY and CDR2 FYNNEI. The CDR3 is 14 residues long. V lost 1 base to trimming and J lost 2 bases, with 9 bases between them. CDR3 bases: TGTGCCAGCAGTGAAGGGGGGGGCCCCTACGAGCAGTACTTC. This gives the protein CASSEGGGPYEQYF.

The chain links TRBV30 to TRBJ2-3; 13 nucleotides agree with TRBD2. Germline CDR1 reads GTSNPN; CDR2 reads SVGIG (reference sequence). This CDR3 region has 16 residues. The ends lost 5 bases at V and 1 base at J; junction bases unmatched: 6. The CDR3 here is CAWQLGTSGGTDTQYF. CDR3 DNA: TGTGCCTGGCAGCTCGGGACTAGCGGGGGCACAGATACGCAGTATTTT.

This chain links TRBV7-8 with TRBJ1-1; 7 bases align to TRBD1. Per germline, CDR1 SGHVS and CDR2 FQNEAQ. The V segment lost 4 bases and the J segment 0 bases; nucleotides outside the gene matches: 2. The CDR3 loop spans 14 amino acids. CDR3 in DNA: TGTGCCAGCAGCTGGGGACAGATGAACACTGAAGCTTTCTTT. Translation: CASSWGQMNTEAFF.

CDR3 residues: CASSSGTGGSYEQYF. The CDR3 DNA reads as TGTGCCAGCAGCTCCGGGACAGGGGGCTCCTACGAGCAGTACTTC. This chain links TRBV11-1 with TRBJ2-7, with TRBD1 matching over 11 bases. The J segment lost 0 bases and the V segment lost 4 bases, leaving 2 bases of the junction unmatched. CDR3 size: 15 residues. Germline V lookup: CDR1 SGHAT, CDR2 FQDESV (reference sequence).

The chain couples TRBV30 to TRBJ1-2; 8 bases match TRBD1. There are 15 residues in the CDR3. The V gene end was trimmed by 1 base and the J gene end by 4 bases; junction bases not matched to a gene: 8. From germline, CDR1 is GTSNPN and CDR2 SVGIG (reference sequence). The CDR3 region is CAWSGQTGDFYGYTF. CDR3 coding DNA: TGTGCCTGGAGTGGACAGACAGGGGATTTCTATGGCTACACCTTC.